This T cell receptor (beta chain) comes out of a study of blood T cell repertoires in COVID-19 (dated by TCRdb to 2018 to 2020). In terms of the full investigation: The collaborator samples originated in the United States, Italy and Spain and spanned the acute and convalescent phases of COVID-19. The material from the prospective study consisted of cDNA or gDNA derived from T cells, B-cell-depleted T cells, or PBMCs. Subjects who had been exposed to COVID-19, were actively infected with it, or had recovered from it provided the deeply sampled blood TCRbeta repertoires that made up the dataset. The repertoires were released in a freely available public database meant as a resource for research on the immune response to SARS-CoV-2. Samples were obtained from the ongoing ImmuneRACE study (first 160 participants) and from some 1,200 subjects provided by 6 global collaborators. Nearly every sample came with metadata listing a de-identified subject ID, COVID-19 status, age in years and sex. Where available, HLA class I and class II types were obtained from metadata supplied by the sample provider rather than from assay-based typing.

What the study reported, not specific to this receptor: How much clinical and demographic metadata was included differed by source and by participant, and the metadata was provided uncurated.

Turning to this clone: Its target antigen remains unknown. No much larger clone exists at a distance of one base, and base qualities are not known.

V loses 5 bases, J loses 10 bases, and the germline ends lie 23 bases apart. The CDR3 sequence holds 15 residues, the cysteine and phenylalanine included. CDR3 DNA is the only sequence kept; it has 45 bases, read in frame from the first base. The germline V gene sets CDR1 to MDHEN and CDR2 to SYDVKM. The immunoSEQ Assay, a bias-controlled multiplex PCR, was used to amplify TCRbeta CDR3 regions from genomic DNA. In the paper's pipeline: The number of nucleated cells in each sample was estimated by amplification of reference gene primers within the assay. To quantify the absolute abundance of each unique TCRbeta CDR3 rearrangement, sequence reads were collapsed and filtered. For each sample, productive Simpson clonality was calculated by taking the square root of Simpson's diversity index across productive rearrangements. TCRdb holds this immuneACCESS table with in-frame rearrangements only. Some clones are missing; in checked studies, unresolved V genes explain under half, and the rest has no known cause. From that table come the V and J calls and clone size; the DNA was used to work out D and trimming. The sample has hundreds of thousands of clones on record, 80% to 90% of them singletons. The ten most abundant clones make up 2.4% of the sample.

Enrolling through a virtual design, the prospective study's participants ranged in age from about 18 to 89 years and lived across approximately 25 United States geographic areas. In the prospective study, cohorts were assigned on the basis of participant-reported clinical history obtained from a screening survey and a study questionnaire. Recovered participants in ImmuneRACE Cohort 3 were defined by two consecutive negative NP/OP PCR tests, clearance by a healthcare professional, or resolution of symptoms. In the prospective study, whole blood, serum and a nasopharyngeal or oropharyngeal swab were collected from each participant by mobile phlebotomists. Participants in the prospective study had the option to provide additional blood draws and questionnaires over an approximately 2-month period. Blood samples from the prospective study were shipped frozen or at room temperature prior to DNA extraction.

This clonotype was obtained from a young woman who had recovered from COVID-19. The chain was built from TRBV28 and TRBJ1-1; perhaps TRBD1 is the D gene, with 6 bases matching. Sequenced sample: PBMCs or T cells enriched from blood (not recorded which). The CDR3 region has the sequence CASSAGAAGVFGAFF. The DNA is as follows: TGTGCCAGCAGTGCCGGGGCGGCAGGGGTATTTGGAGCTTTCTTT.